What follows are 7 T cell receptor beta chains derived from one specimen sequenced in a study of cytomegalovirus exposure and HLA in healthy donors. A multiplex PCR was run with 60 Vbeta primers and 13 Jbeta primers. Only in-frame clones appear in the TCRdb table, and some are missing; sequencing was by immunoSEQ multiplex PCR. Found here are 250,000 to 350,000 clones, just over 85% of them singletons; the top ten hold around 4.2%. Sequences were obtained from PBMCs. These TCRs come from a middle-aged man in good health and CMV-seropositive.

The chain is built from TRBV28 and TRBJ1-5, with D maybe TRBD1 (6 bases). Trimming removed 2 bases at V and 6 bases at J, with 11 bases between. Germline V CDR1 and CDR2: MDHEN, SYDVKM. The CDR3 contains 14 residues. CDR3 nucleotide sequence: TGTGCCAGCAGTTTAATTCTAGGGGGTCAGCCCCAGCATTTT. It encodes CASSLILGGQPQHF.

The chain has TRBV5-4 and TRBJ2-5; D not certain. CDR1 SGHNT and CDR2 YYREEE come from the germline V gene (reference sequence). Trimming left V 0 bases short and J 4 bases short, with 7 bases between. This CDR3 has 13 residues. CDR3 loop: CASSLGQRETQYF. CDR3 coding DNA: TGTGCCAGCAGCTTGGGCCAGCGAGAGACCCAGTACTTC. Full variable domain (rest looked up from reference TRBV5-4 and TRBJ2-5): ETGVTQSPTHLIKTRGQQVTLRCSSQSGHNTVSWYQQALGQGPQFIFQYYREEENGRGNFPPRFSGLQFPNYSSELNVNALELDDSALYLCASSLGQRETQYFGPGTRLLVL.

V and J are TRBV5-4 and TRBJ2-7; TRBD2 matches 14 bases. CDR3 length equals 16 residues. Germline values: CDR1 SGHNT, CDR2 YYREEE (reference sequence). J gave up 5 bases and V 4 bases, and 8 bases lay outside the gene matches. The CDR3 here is CASSTRLAGGPHEQYF. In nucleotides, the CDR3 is TGTGCCAGCAGCACCCGACTAGCGGGAGGGCCCCACGAGCAGTACTTC. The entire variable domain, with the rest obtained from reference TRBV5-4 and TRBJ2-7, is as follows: ETGVTQSPTHLIKTRGQQVTLRCSSQSGHNTVSWYQQALGQGPQFIFQYYREEENGRGNFPPRFSGLQFPNYSSELNVNALELDDSALYLCASSTRLAGGPHEQYFGPGTRLTVT.

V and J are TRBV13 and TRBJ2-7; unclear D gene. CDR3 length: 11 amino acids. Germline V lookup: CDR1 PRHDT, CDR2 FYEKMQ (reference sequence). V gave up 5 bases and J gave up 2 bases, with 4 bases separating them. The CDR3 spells CASSRAYEQYF. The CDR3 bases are TGTGCCAGCAGCCGGGCCTACGAGCAGTACTTC.

CDR3 amino acids: CASSLTGETNTGELFF. The DNA of the CDR3 is TGTGCCAGCAGCTTAACGGGGGAAACGAACACCGGGGAGCTGTTTTTT. The rearrangement links TRBV13 to TRBJ2-2; D possibly corresponds to TRBD2 (6 bases). The CDR3 has 16 residues. Trimming left V 2 bases short and J 0 bases short, with 10 bases between. CDR1 and CDR2 from the germline V gene are PRHDT and FYEKMQ (reference sequence).

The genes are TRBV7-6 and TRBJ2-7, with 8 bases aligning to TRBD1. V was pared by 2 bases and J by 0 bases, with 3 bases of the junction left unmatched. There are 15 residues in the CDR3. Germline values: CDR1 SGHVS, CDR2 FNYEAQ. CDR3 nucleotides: TGTGCCAGCAGCTTACGGGGGACAGGCTCCTACGAGCAGTACTTC. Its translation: CASSLRGTGSYEQYF.

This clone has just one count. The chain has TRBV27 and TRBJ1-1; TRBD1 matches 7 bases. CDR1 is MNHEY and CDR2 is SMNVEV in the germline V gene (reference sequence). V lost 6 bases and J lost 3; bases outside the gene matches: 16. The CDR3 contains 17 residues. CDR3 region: CASSPLPLGTADTEAFF. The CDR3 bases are TGTGCCAGCAGCCCACTCCCACTCGGGACAGCTGACACTGAAGCTTTCTTT.